This is a list of T cell receptor beta chains from one sample in a study of beta chain features in type 1 diabetes. TCRdb's table, derived via immunoSEQ multiplex PCR, lists solely in-frame clones and lacks some. The repertoire has roughly 730,000 clones, about an eighth of them found once; the top ten carry approximately 0.02%. The sample comprised naive CD4+ T cells from blood. The receptors derive from a man in his late teens or twenties with type 1 diabetes. CDR3s include the opening cysteine and the closing phenylalanine or tryptophan. Fields, in order: J gene, V gene, clone size, D gene, CDR3 protein, CDR3 DNA. The D gene is left open where the match is weak. For some rows the clone size is stated as once, few or many, or as a class when expanded; others skip it.

J gene: TRBJ2-5
V gene: TRBV30
clone size: few
D gene: .
CDR3 protein: CAWTGHKGSETQYF
CDR3 DNA: TGTGCCTGGACGGGACACAAGGGTTCAGAGACCCAGTACTTC

J gene: TRBJ2-1
V gene: TRBV6-6
clone size: few
D gene: .
CDR3 protein: CASSSPTAYNEQFF
CDR3 DNA: TGTGCCAGCAGTTCCCCGACTGCCTACAATGAGCAGTTCTTC

J gene: TRBJ2-7
V gene: TRBV6-1
clone size: few
D gene: .
CDR3 protein: CASEPGSAVYEQYF
CDR3 DNA: TGTGCCAGCGAACCGGGATCCGCCGTCTACGAGCAGTACTTC

J gene: TRBJ2-7
V gene: TRBV5-1
clone size: few
D gene: .
CDR3 protein: CASSWDNSYEQYF
CDR3 DNA: TGCGCCAGCAGCTGGGACAACTCCTACGAGCAGTACTTC

J gene: TRBJ1-1
V gene: TRBV10-3
clone size: .
D gene: .
CDR3 protein: CATTYEAAGENTEAFF
CDR3 DNA: TGTGCCACCACATACGAGGCGGCAGGGGAGAACACTGAAGCTTTCTTT

J gene: TRBJ2-1
V gene: TRBV4-1
clone size: .
D gene: .
CDR3 protein: CASSQDWRLPSSYNEQFF
CDR3 DNA: TGCGCCAGCAGCCAAGATTGGAGACTTCCGAGCTCCTACAATGAGCAGTTCTTC

J gene: TRBJ2-3
V gene: TRBV9
clone size: .
D gene: TRBD2
CDR3 protein: CASSVGTSGGSTDTQYF
CDR3 DNA: TGTGCCAGCAGCGTAGGGACTAGCGGGGGGAGCACAGATACGCAGTATTTT

J gene: TRBJ2-3
V gene: TRBV9
clone size: once
D gene: TRBD1
CDR3 protein: CASSPRPGQGDRGTDTQYF
CDR3 DNA: TGTGCCAGCAGCCCCCGTCCGGGACAGGGGGACAGAGGAACAGATACGCAGTATTTT

J gene: TRBJ2-5
V gene: TRBV7-8
clone size: few
D gene: .
CDR3 protein: CASSLDAGTPARETQYF
CDR3 DNA: TGTGCCAGCAGCCTCGATGCTGGGACTCCCGCGCGAGAGACCCAGTACTTC

J gene: TRBJ2-1
V gene: TRBV9
clone size: few
D gene: TRBD2
CDR3 protein: CASSALAGVGNEQFF
CDR3 DNA: TGTGCCAGCAGCGCTCTAGCGGGGGTAGGCAATGAGCAGTTCTTC

J gene: TRBJ2-1
V gene: TRBV4-1
clone size: .
D gene: .
CDR3 protein: CASSLKELAGNEQFF
CDR3 DNA: TGCGCCAGCAGCCTAAAAGAACTAGCAGGGAATGAGCAGTTCTTC

J gene: TRBJ1-1
V gene: TRBV18
clone size: few
D gene: TRBD1
CDR3 protein: CASSPGGRTEAFF
CDR3 DNA: TGTGCCAGCTCGCCAGGGGGGAGAACTGAAGCTTTCTTT

J gene: TRBJ1-1
V gene: TRBV6-5
clone size: .
D gene: .
CDR3 protein: CASTHRGTEAFF
CDR3 DNA: TGTGCCAGCACCCACCGGGGGACTGAAGCTTTCTTT

J gene: TRBJ2-1
V gene: TRBV30
clone size: .
D gene: TRBD2
CDR3 protein: CAWDSGGLNEQFF
CDR3 DNA: TGTGCCTGGGATAGCGGGGGGCTCAATGAGCAGTTCTTC

J gene: TRBJ2-6
V gene: TRBV18
clone size: few
D gene: .
CDR3 protein: CASSPPFGGFGTGANVLTF
CDR3 DNA: TGTGCCAGCTCACCACCCTTCGGGGGATTTGGTACTGGGGCCAACGTCCTGACTTTC

J gene: TRBJ1-1
V gene: TRBV13
clone size: few
D gene: .
CDR3 protein: CASSALRGDTEAFF
CDR3 DNA: TGTGCCAGCAGCGCTTTACGCGGCGACACTGAAGCTTTCTTT

J gene: TRBJ1-5
V gene: TRBV19
clone size: .
D gene: .
CDR3 protein: CASSLGGGAPQHF
CDR3 DNA: TGTGCCAGTAGTCTCGGGGGGGGCGCGCCCCAGCATTTT

J gene: TRBJ2-7
V gene: TRBV5-6
clone size: few
D gene: TRBD1
CDR3 protein: CASSLGDRGGYEQYF
CDR3 DNA: TGTGCCAGCAGCTTAGGGGACAGGGGAGGCTACGAGCAGTACTTC

J gene: TRBJ2-1
V gene: TRBV6-6
clone size: .
D gene: .
CDR3 protein: CASSPPGVGNEQFF
CDR3 DNA: TGTGCCAGCAGCCCCCCTGGGGTGGGCAATGAGCAGTTCTTC

J gene: TRBJ2-1
V gene: TRBV6-5
clone size: .
D gene: .
CDR3 protein: CASSSKGRSYNEQFF
CDR3 DNA: TGTGCCAGCAGCTCCAAAGGAAGATCCTACAATGAGCAGTTCTTC

J gene: TRBJ1-6
V gene: TRBV27
clone size: .
D gene: .
CDR3 protein: CASSLRQTNSPLHF
CDR3 DNA: TGTGCCAGCAGTTTAAGGCAGACAAATTCACCCCTCCACTTT

J gene: TRBJ1-2
V gene: TRBV9
clone size: .
D gene: TRBD1
CDR3 protein: CASSVGVLGQGDGYTF
CDR3 DNA: TGTGCCAGCAGCGTAGGCGTTTTGGGACAGGGGGATGGCTACACCTTC

J gene: TRBJ1-1
V gene: TRBV30
clone size: .
D gene: .
CDR3 protein: CAWSRQTDTEAFF
CDR3 DNA: TGTGCCTGGAGCAGGCAGACCGACACTGAAGCTTTCTTT

J gene: TRBJ1-2
V gene: TRBV7-9
clone size: .
D gene: .
CDR3 protein: CASSPGSGSGYTF
CDR3 DNA: TGTGCCAGCAGCCCAGGGTCGGGGAGCGGCTACACCTTC

J gene: TRBJ2-1
V gene: TRBV7-9
clone size: once
D gene: TRBD2
CDR3 protein: CASSSAGGGARNEQFF
CDR3 DNA: TGTGCCAGCAGCTCCGCGGGAGGGGGCGCGAGAAATGAGCAGTTCTTC

J gene: TRBJ2-2
V gene: TRBV29-1
clone size: .
D gene: TRBD2
CDR3 protein: CSVSGPAGGKLFF
CDR3 DNA: TGCAGCGTTTCAGGTCCAGCGGGGGGGAAGTTGTTTTTT

J gene: TRBJ2-1
V gene: TRBV6-1
clone size: few
D gene: .
CDR3 protein: CASSSSGSSYNEQFF
CDR3 DNA: TGTGCCAGCAGCTCGTCCGGGAGCTCCTACAATGAGCAGTTCTTC

J gene: TRBJ2-7
V gene: TRBV6-4
clone size: .
D gene: .
CDR3 protein: CASSAIGGSEQYF
CDR3 DNA: TGTGCCAGCAGTGCCATCGGGGGTAGCGAGCAGTACTTC

J gene: TRBJ1-1
V gene: TRBV29-1
clone size: few
D gene: .
CDR3 protein: CSVEGSRGMNTEAFF
CDR3 DNA: TGCAGCGTTGAAGGGTCCAGGGGAATGAACACTGAAGCTTTCTTT

J gene: TRBJ1-1
V gene: TRBV29-1
clone size: .
D gene: .
CDR3 protein: CSVGGTNMNTEAFF
CDR3 DNA: TGCAGCGTAGGCGGGACAAACATGAACACTGAAGCTTTCTTT

J gene: TRBJ1-2
V gene: TRBV19
clone size: few
D gene: TRBD1
CDR3 protein: CASSLGQQSYGYTF
CDR3 DNA: TGTGCCAGTAGCTTGGGACAGCAAAGCTATGGCTACACCTTC

J gene: TRBJ2-7
V gene: TRBV10-3
clone size: .
D gene: TRBD1
CDR3 protein: CAISESKGAPYEQYF
CDR3 DNA: TGTGCCATCAGTGAGTCGAAGGGGGCCCCCTACGAGCAGTACTTC

J gene: TRBJ2-3
V gene: TRBV29-1
clone size: few
D gene: .
CDR3 protein: CSVDSGSTDTQYF
CDR3 DNA: TGCAGCGTTGATTCAGGGAGCACAGATACGCAGTATTTT

J gene: TRBJ1-6
V gene: TRBV7-8
clone size: .
D gene: TRBD1
CDR3 protein: CASSQGQGINSPLHF
CDR3 DNA: TGTGCCAGCAGCCAAGGACAGGGGATTAATTCACCCCTCCACTTT

J gene: TRBJ2-6
V gene: TRBV27
clone size: few
D gene: .
CDR3 protein: CASSSTASGANVLTF
CDR3 DNA: TGTGCCAGCAGTTCGACAGCCTCTGGGGCCAACGTCCTGACTTTC

J gene: TRBJ1-2
V gene: TRBV20-1
clone size: .
D gene: .
CDR3 protein: CSARAQGLLPF
CDR3 DNA: TGCAGTGCTAGAGCACAGGGCCTCCTCCCCTTC

J gene: TRBJ2-6
V gene: TRBV25-1
clone size: .
D gene: .
CDR3 protein: CASSVWGGSGANVLTF
CDR3 DNA: TGTGCCAGCAGTGTATGGGGCGGGTCTGGGGCCAACGTCCTGACTTTC

J gene: TRBJ1-1
V gene: TRBV4-1
clone size: few
D gene: TRBD1
CDR3 protein: CASSQEKTGGTVEAFF
CDR3 DNA: TGCGCCAGCAGCCAAGAAAAGACAGGGGGCACGGTTGAAGCTTTCTTT

J gene: TRBJ1-5
V gene: TRBV30
clone size: few
D gene: TRBD1
CDR3 protein: CAWGTGGVSQPQHF
CDR3 DNA: TGTGCCTGGGGGACAGGGGGAGTTAGTCAGCCCCAGCATTTT

J gene: TRBJ1-2
V gene: TRBV6-1
clone size: .
D gene: .
CDR3 protein: CASSSPPDMNGYTF
CDR3 DNA: TGTGCCAGCAGTTCTCCCCCGGACATGAATGGCTACACCTTC

J gene: TRBJ2-3
V gene: TRBV7-2
clone size: few
D gene: TRBD2
CDR3 protein: CASSQSAGGTDTQYF
CDR3 DNA: TGTGCCAGCAGCCAGTCGGCGGGGGGGACAGATACGCAGTATTTT

J gene: TRBJ2-7
V gene: TRBV6-1
clone size: once
D gene: TRBD1
CDR3 protein: CASSRGQARSYEQYF
CDR3 DNA: TGTGCCAGCAGCAGAGGACAGGCGAGGTCCTACGAGCAGTACTTC

J gene: TRBJ2-3
V gene: TRBV9
clone size: few
D gene: TRBD1
CDR3 protein: CASSVSTGGSLDTQYF
CDR3 DNA: TGTGCCAGCAGCGTAAGTACAGGGGGCTCCCTGGATACGCAGTATTTT

J gene: TRBJ1-5
V gene: TRBV18
clone size: few
D gene: .
CDR3 protein: CASSPRSGNQPQHF
CDR3 DNA: TGTGCCAGCTCACCACGGTCAGGCAATCAGCCCCAGCATTTT

J gene: TRBJ2-1
V gene: TRBV4-1
clone size: few
D gene: TRBD1
CDR3 protein: CASSQRRTGGSYNEQFF
CDR3 DNA: TGCGCCAGCAGCCAACGGCGGACAGGGGGTTCCTACAATGAGCAGTTCTTC

J gene: TRBJ2-7
V gene: TRBV2
clone size: .
D gene: .
CDR3 protein: CASSGRGPPHEQYF
CDR3 DNA: TGTGCCAGCAGTGGGAGGGGGCCGCCCCACGAGCAGTACTTC

J gene: TRBJ1-2
V gene: TRBV5-1
clone size: .
D gene: TRBD1
CDR3 protein: CASSSDGQDYGYTF
CDR3 DNA: TGCGCCAGCAGCTCGGACGGACAGGACTATGGCTACACCTTC

J gene: TRBJ1-2
V gene: TRBV30
clone size: .
D gene: .
CDR3 protein: CAWSSVRSFSYGYTF
CDR3 DNA: TGTGCCTGGAGTAGTGTGAGGAGCTTTTCCTATGGCTACACCTTC

J gene: TRBJ2-5
V gene: TRBV30
clone size: .
D gene: .
CDR3 protein: CAALGAGAPQETQYF
CDR3 DNA: TGTGCCGCCCTGGGGGCGGGGGCCCCCCAAGAGACCCAGTACTTC

J gene: TRBJ2-5
V gene: TRBV27
clone size: few
D gene: .
CDR3 protein: CASSSHRGSGETQYF
CDR3 DNA: TGTGCCAGCAGTTCCCATCGGGGAAGCGGAGAGACCCAGTACTTC

J gene: TRBJ2-3
V gene: TRBV10-3
clone size: .
D gene: TRBD2
CDR3 protein: CAISASGATDTQYF
CDR3 DNA: TGTGCCATCAGTGCTAGCGGGGCAACAGATACGCAGTATTTT

J gene: TRBJ2-7
V gene: TRBV10-3
clone size: few
D gene: .
CDR3 protein: CAISESSADLQYF
CDR3 DNA: TGTGCCATCAGTGAGTCATCGGCGGACCTGCAGTACTTC